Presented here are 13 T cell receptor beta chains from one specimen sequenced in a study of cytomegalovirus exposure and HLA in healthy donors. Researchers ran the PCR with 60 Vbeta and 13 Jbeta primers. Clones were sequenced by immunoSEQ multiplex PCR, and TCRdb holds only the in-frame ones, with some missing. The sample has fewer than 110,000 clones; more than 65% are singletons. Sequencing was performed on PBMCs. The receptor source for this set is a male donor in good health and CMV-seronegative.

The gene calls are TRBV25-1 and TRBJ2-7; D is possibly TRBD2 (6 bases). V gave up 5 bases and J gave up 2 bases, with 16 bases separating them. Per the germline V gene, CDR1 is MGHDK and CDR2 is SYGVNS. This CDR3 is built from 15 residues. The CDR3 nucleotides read TGTGCCAGCAGTACCGCCGGGACTGGAGCCTACGAGCAGTACTTC. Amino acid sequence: CASSTAGTGAYEQYF.

CDR3 in DNA: TGTGCCTGGAGTAAGCAGGTTTGCCAAGAGACCCAGTACTTC. It specifies CAWSKQVCQETQYF. The chain combines TRBV30 with TRBJ2-5; D unclear. The germline V gene encodes CDR1 GTSNPN and CDR2 SVGIG (reference sequence). The CDR3 has 14 amino acids. Trimming removed 2 bases at V and 1 base at J, with 11 bases between.

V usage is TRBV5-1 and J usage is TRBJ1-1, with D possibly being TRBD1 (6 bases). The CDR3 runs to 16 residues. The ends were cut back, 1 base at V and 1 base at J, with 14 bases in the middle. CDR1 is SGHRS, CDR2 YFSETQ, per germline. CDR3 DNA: TGCGCCAGCAGCTTGAGGAGTGCAGGGGAGAACACTGAAGCTTTCTTT. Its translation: CASSLRSAGENTEAFF.

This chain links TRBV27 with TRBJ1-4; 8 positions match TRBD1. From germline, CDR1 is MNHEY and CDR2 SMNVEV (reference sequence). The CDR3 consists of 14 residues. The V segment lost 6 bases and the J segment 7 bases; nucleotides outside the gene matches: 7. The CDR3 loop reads CASSFRGRFEKLFF. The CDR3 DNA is TGTGCCAGCAGCTTCAGGGGGCGGTTTGAAAAACTGTTTTTT.

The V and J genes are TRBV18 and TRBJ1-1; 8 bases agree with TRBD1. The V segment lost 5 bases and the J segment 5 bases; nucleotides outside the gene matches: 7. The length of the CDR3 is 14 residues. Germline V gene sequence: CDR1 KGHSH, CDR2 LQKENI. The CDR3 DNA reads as TGTGCCAGCTCAGCCCCAGGGGGCTTTACTGAAGCTTTCTTT. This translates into CASSAPGGFTEAFF.

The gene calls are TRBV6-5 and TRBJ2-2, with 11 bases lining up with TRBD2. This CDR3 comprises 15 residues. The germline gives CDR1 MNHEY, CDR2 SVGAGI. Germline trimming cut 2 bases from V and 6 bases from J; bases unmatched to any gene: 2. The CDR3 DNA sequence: TGTGCCAGCAGTTACGTAGCGGGAGGGCCCGGGGAGCTGTTTTTT. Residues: CASSYVAGGPGELFF.

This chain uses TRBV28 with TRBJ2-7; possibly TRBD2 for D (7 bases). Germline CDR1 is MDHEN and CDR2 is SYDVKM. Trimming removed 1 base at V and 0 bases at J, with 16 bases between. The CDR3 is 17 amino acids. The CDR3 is CASSLYPRGAGSYEQYF. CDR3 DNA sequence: TGTGCCAGCAGTTTATACCCCCGGGGGGCGGGCTCCTACGAGCAGTACTTC.

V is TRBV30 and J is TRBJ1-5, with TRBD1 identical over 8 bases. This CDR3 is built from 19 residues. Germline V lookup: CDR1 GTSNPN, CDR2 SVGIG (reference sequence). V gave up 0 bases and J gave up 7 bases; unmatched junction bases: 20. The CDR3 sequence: CAWSVRGWTAGGARQPQHF. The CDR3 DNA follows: TGTGCCTGGAGTGTACGTGGGTGGACGGCAGGGGGCGCGAGGCAGCCCCAGCATTTT.

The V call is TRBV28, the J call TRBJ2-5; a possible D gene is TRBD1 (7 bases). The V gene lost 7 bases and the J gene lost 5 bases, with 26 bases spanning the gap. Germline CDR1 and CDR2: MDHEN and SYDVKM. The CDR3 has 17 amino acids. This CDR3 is CASNGDSQTGTWETQYF. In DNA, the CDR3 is TGTGCCAGCAACGGGGACAGCCAGACCGGGACTTGGGAGACCCAGTACTTC.

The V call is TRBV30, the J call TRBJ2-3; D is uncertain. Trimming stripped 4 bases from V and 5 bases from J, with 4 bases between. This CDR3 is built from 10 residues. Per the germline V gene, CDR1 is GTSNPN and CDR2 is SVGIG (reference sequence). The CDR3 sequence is CAWTLDTQYF. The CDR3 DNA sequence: TGTGCCTGGACCCTAGATACGCAGTATTTT.

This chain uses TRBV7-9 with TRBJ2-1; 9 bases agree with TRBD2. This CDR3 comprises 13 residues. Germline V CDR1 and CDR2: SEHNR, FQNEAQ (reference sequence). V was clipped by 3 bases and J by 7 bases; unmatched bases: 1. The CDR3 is CASSLLAGNEQFF. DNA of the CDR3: TGTGCCAGCAGCTTGCTAGCGGGGAATGAGCAGTTCTTC.

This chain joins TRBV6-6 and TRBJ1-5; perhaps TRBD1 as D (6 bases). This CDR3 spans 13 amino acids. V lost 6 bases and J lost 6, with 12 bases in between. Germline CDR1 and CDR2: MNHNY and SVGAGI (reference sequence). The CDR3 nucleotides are TGTGCCAGCAGACAGGGCCTCCCTCAGCCCCAGCATTTT. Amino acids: CASRQGLPQPQHF.

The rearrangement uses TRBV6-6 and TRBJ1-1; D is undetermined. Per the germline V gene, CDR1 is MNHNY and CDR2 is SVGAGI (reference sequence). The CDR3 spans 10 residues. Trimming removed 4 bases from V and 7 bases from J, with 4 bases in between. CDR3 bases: TGTGCCAGCAGTTTAGTTGAAGCTTTCTTT. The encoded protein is CASSLVEAFF.